Listed below are T cell receptor beta chains from one sample, sequenced in a study of response to subunit inactivated influenza vaccine. TCRdb passed the RT-PCR reads through MiXCR, listing each CDR3 protein once. The sample lists more than 450,000 distinct CDR3 sequences, about 11% occurring once. These records were also assigned to another study, of T cells expressing NK-cell markers.

The sample in question was PBMCs from blood, obtained on the day of vaccination. The source of these receptors is a man over 45 who received an inactivated influenza vaccine. Each CDR3 is given with its conserved first and last residue. The order of the fields is V gene, J gene, clone size, D gene, CDR3 protein, CDR3 DNA. The D gene is left open where the match is weak. The size of a clone is reported for some rows only, either as once, few or many, or as a class for expanded clones.

TRBV27	TRBJ2-1	few	-	CASSWAHEQFF	TGTGCCAGCAGTTGGGCCCATGAGCAGTTCTTC
TRBV5-1	TRBJ2-7	-	TRBD1	CASSLRTGSAEQYF	TGCGCCAGCAGCCTGAGGACAGGGTCAGCCGAGCAGTACTTC
TRBV5-4	TRBJ2-3	many	-	CASSFREAQDTQYF	TGTGCCAGCAGCTTCAGGGAAGCCCAAGATACGCAGTATTTT
TRBV4-1	TRBJ2-5	few	-	CASSQGVLETQYF	TGCGCCAGCAGCCAAGGAGTTTTGGAGACCCAGTACTTC
TRBV6-9	TRBJ1-5	few	TRBD1	CASRYSYRGQQPQHF	TGTGCCAGCAGATATTCTTACAGGGGGCAACAGCCCCAGCATTTT
TRBV7-9	TRBJ1-2	few	-	CASSSWSPAANYGYTF	TGTGCCAGCAGCTCTTGGAGCCCCGCGGCTAACTATGGCTACACCTTC
TRBV20-1	TRBJ1-5	few	TRBD1	CSAITGAPSNQPQHF	TGCAGTGCTATCACAGGGGCCCCAAGCAATCAGCCCCAGCATTTT
TRBV4-1	TRBJ1-6	many	-	CASSQGRSSSYNSPLHF	TGCGCCAGCAGCCAAGGAAGATCCAGCTCCTATAATTCACCCCTCCACTTT
TRBV14	TRBJ2-1	-	-	CASSQAFSRGSYNEQFF	TGTGCCAGCAGCCAAGCTTTCTCCAGGGGCTCCTACAATGAGCAGTTCTTC
TRBV5-1	TRBJ2-1	-	-	CASSLAPGAGGENEQFF	TGCGCCAGCAGCTTGGCTCCCGGGGCCGGGGGAGAGAATGAGCAGTTCTTC
TRBV20-1	TRBJ2-3	-	TRBD2	CSARPLAGGTDTQYF	TGCAGTGCTAGACCCCTAGCGGGGGGCACAGATACGCAGTATTTT
TRBV20-1	TRBJ2-1	many	TRBD2	CSASRGGPKNEQFF	TGCAGTGCCTCCCGGGGAGGGCCTAAAAATGAGCAGTTCTTC
TRBV7-2	TRBJ1-4	few	-	CASSLKGYGRKLFF	TGTGCCAGCAGCTTAAAGGGATATGGGAGAAAACTGTTTTTT
TRBV6-5	TRBJ2-3	few	-	CASSYSFRGTDTQYF	TGTGCCAGCAGTTACTCGTTTCGGGGGACAGATACGCAGTATTTT
TRBV12-3/TRBV12-4	TRBJ2-1	few	TRBD2	CASSFARLAGERYNEQFF	TGTGCCAGCAGTTTCGCTCGACTAGCGGGGGAGAGGTACAATGAGCAGTTCTTC
TRBV29-1	TRBJ2-3	many	TRBD2	CSVNRPGLAGGDTQYF	TGCAGCGTCAATCGACCGGGACTAGCGGGAGGAGATACGCAGTATTTT
TRBV27	TRBJ2-3	few	TRBD2	CASKIAGGPADTQYF	TGTGCCAGCAAGATAGCGGGAGGGCCCGCAGATACGCAGTATTTT
TRBV20-1	TRBJ2-3	-	TRBD2	CSARRRRESPQFF	TGCAGTGCTAGGAGGAGGCGGGAGTCCCCCCAGTTTTTT